This is a list of T cell receptor beta chains from one sample in a study of cytomegalovirus exposure and HLA in healthy donors. Clones were read by immunoSEQ multiplex PCR, and TCRdb kept only the in-frame ones, dropping some. The sample lists around 150,000 clones, around 90% occurring once. The sample comprised PBMCs. The receptors stem from a woman aged 18-29 years in good health and CMV-seropositive. CDR3s include the opening cysteine and the closing phenylalanine or tryptophan. A D gene is named only where the DNA matches it firmly. Only part of the rows carry a size: once, few, many, or a class if the clone is expanded.

d_gene	abundance	j_gene	v_gene	CDR3nt	CDR3aa
TRBD1	-	TRBJ1-5	TRBV30	TGTGCCTGGAGTTCCGGGACAGGGGTCTATCAGCCTCAGCATTTT	CAWSSGTGVYQPQHF
TRBD2	-	TRBJ2-7	TRBV7-8	TGTGCCAGCAGCTACAGCGGGAGGGCCTACTCCTACGAGCAGTACTTC	CASSYSGRAYSYEQYF
-	-	TRBJ2-1	TRBV12-5	TGTGCTAGTGGTTTGCTTAGCGGCAGTTACAATGAGCAGTTCTTC	CASGLLSGSYNEQFF
TRBD2	-	TRBJ2-1	TRBV11-3	TGTGCCAGCAGCCCGGGACTAGCGGGAGGTAGGCAGTTCTTC	CASSPGLAGGRQFF
TRBD1	-	TRBJ1-2	TRBV18	TGTGCCAGCTCAACGGGACAGTGGCTCGGCGGTGGCTACACCTTC	CASSTGQWLGGGYTF
-	-	TRBJ1-5	TRBV11-2	TGTGCCAGCACCGATTTAGTCCGGGAACTCGAGCATTTT	CASTDLVRELEHF
-	-	TRBJ1-4	TRBV7-6	TGTGCCAGCAGCTCCACAGATAATGAAAAACTGTTTTTT	CASSSTDNEKLFF
-	-	TRBJ2-3	TRBV6-6	TGTGCCAGCAGGATGACTAGTGCTAGCACAGATACGCAGTATTTT	CASRMTSASTDTQYF
TRBD2	-	TRBJ2-2	TRBV11-3	TGTGCCAGCAGCTTAGGGCTAGCGGGTGTGACCGGGGAGCTGTTTTTT	CASSLGLAGVTGELFF
TRBD2	-	TRBJ2-3	TRBV9	TGTGCCAGCAATGCCGGGACTAGCGGCTTCACAGATACGCAGTATTTT	CASNAGTSGFTDTQYF
TRBD1	few	TRBJ1-1	TRBV28	TGTGCCAGCAACCCGCAGGGGGCGCGCAACACTGAAGCTTTCTTT	CASNPQGARNTEAFF
TRBD2	-	TRBJ2-7	TRBV30	TGTGCCTGGGAGACCGGGACTAGCGTGGGGGAGCAGTACTTC	CAWETGTSVGEQYF
-	-	TRBJ2-2	TRBV19	TGTGCCAGTAGTATAGACGCAGACACCGGGGAGCTGTTTTTT	CASSIDADTGELFF
TRBD2	-	TRBJ2-5	TRBV29-1	TGCAGCGTTGAGGGTCCGGGCGGGAGGGCCGCGGAGACCCAGTACTTC	CSVEGPGGRAAETQYF
-	-	TRBJ2-2	TRBV2	TGTGCCAGCAGGAGTAGCAGGAACACCGGGGAGCTGTTTTTT	CASRSSRNTGELFF
TRBD2	-	TRBJ2-7	TRBV2	TGTGCCAGCAATAAGCGGGGAGGGCCCAACGAGCAGTACTTC	CASNKRGGPNEQYF
TRBD1	-	TRBJ1-2	TRBV19	TGTGCCAGTAGTATCGTCGGGACAGGAGCCTATGGCTACACCTTC	CASSIVGTGAYGYTF
TRBD2	-	TRBJ2-1	TRBV14	TGTGCCAGCAGCTTAGCGGGAGGGCCCGGTGAGCAGTTCTTC	CASSLAGGPGEQFF
-	-	TRBJ2-2	TRBV9	TGTGCCAGCAGCGTAGCCGGAGGGAGTTACACCGGGGAGCTGTTTTTT	CASSVAGGSYTGELFF
TRBD1	-	TRBJ2-7	TRBV10-3	TGTGCCATCGCTCGAGGGGGCGCCGATGGCGAGCAGTACTTC	CAIARGGADGEQYF
-	-	TRBJ2-5	TRBV30	TGTGCCGGAGGTCCCCAAGAGACCCAGTACTTC	CAGGPQETQYF
TRBD1	-	TRBJ1-4	TRBV30	TGTGCCTGGAGCGGGGACAGGTCTGAACTGTTTTTT	CAWSGDRSELFF
-	-	TRBJ2-5	TRBV6-5	TGTGCCAGCAGAGGACAGCAAACTCTAGAGACCCAGTACTTC	CASRGQQTLETQYF
-	-	TRBJ1-1	TRBV6-5	TGTGCCAGCAGCCGGCCGGGACACGGGAACACTGAAGCTTTCTTT	CASSRPGHGNTEAFF
TRBD2	-	TRBJ2-3	TRBV29-1	TGCAGCGTCGAAAGTGGGACTAGCTCCCTGGGGACAGATACGCAGTATTTT	CSVESGTSSLGTDTQYF
TRBD1	-	TRBJ2-1	TRBV7-9	TGTGCCAGCAACAGACAGGGTTCCTACAATGAGCAGTTCTTC	CASNRQGSYNEQFF
TRBD2	-	TRBJ2-2	TRBV7-9	TGTGCCAGCAGCCGCACTAGCGGGAGGGCCGGGGAGCTGTTTTTT	CASSRTSGRAGELFF
TRBD2	-	TRBJ2-7	TRBV18	TGTGCCAGCTCACCACGACTAGCTCCCTACGAGCAGTACTTC	CASSPRLAPYEQYF
-	-	TRBJ2-3	TRBV7-8	TGTGCCAGCAGCTCAGCTCTTTCGTCACGGTCCCCAGATACGCAGTATTTT	CASSSALSSRSPDTQYF
-	few	TRBJ1-3	TRBV19	TGTGCCAGTAGTACCTCCACAGTGGGCGGAAACACCATATATTTT	CASSTSTVGGNTIYF
-	-	TRBJ2-5	TRBV11-3	TGTGCCAGCAGCGACAGGATACAAGAGACCCAGTACTTC	CASSDRIQETQYF
-	-	TRBJ2-3	TRBV25-1	TGTGCCAGCAGTGCCCAGGGCGCGGGGTCAGATACGCAGTATTTT	CASSAQGAGSDTQYF
-	few	TRBJ1-2	TRBV4-1	TGCGCCAGCAGCCAAGCGGAGGGGAACTATGGCTACACCTTC	CASSQAEGNYGYTF
-	-	TRBJ2-3	TRBV7-9	TGTGCCAGCAGCACCACAGGGACAGATACGCAGTATTTT	CASSTTGTDTQYF
-	-	TRBJ2-5	TRBV28	TGTGCCAGCAGCGAAACGCGATTTGTCCAGTACTTC	CASSETRFVQYF
-	-	TRBJ2-2	TRBV25-1	TGTGCCAGCAGTGGGGCCACCGGGGAGCTGTTTTTT	CASSGATGELFF
-	-	TRBJ2-7	TRBV7-2	TGTGCCAGCAGCCGCTCCTACGAGCAGTACTTC	CASSRSYEQYF
TRBD2	-	TRBJ2-1	TRBV9	TGTGCCAGCAGCTCTTCGACTAGCGGGACGATCAATGAGCAGTTCTTC	CASSSSTSGTINEQFF
-	-	TRBJ2-1	TRBV4-1	TGCGCCAGCAGCCAAGGGCTAGCCGGAGTTCGGTTCTTC	CASSQGLAGVRFF
-	-	TRBJ2-5	TRBV7-6	TGTGCCTCCGGAGAGACCCAGTACTTC	CASGETQYF
TRBD1	-	TRBJ2-7	TRBV27	TGTGCCAGCAGTACCGGGACAGGGGTCTTCTACGAGCAGTACTTC	CASSTGTGVFYEQYF
-	-	TRBJ2-7	TRBV4-1	TGCGCCAGCAGCCAAGAGCATAATAGCGACTACGAGCAGTACTTC	CASSQEHNSDYEQYF
-	-	TRBJ1-1	TRBV4-3	TGCGCCAGCAGCTCTGGGGGCCCCCGAGCGAACACTGAAGCTTTCTTT	CASSSGGPRANTEAFF
TRBD1	once	TRBJ2-3	TRBV7-8	TGTGCCAGCAGCTACCGGGACAGGAGCACAGATACGCAGTATTTT	CASSYRDRSTDTQYF
-	-	TRBJ2-2	TRBV25-1	TGTGCCAGCAGTGATTTCGACTTCCAGAACACCGGGGAGCTGTTTTTT	CASSDFDFQNTGELFF
TRBD2	-	TRBJ2-7	TRBV5-4	TGTGCCAGCAGTCAGGGACTAGCGGGACCATACGAGCAGTACTTC	CASSQGLAGPYEQYF
TRBD1	-	TRBJ1-5	TRBV19	TGTGCCAGTAGTGGGAGGACAGGGGGCGGGAATCAGCCCCAGCATTTT	CASSGRTGGGNQPQHF
-	-	TRBJ1-1	TRBV6-6	TGTGCCAGCAGTTTCCCCGGGACATCGAACACTGAAGCTTTCTTT	CASSFPGTSNTEAFF
-	-	TRBJ2-1	TRBV1	TGCACCAGCAGCCGCGCTAGCGGGACCTCCTACAATGAGCAGTTCTTC	CTSSRASGTSYNEQFF
TRBD2	-	TRBJ2-2	TRBV18	TGTGCCAGCTCGCCGGGACTAGCGGGAGGGCCCATGGTGTTTTTT	CASSPGLAGGPMVFF
-	few	TRBJ1-2	TRBV11-2	TGTGCCAGCAGCTTGACCACAGGGTTGGACTATGGCTACACCTTC	CASSLTTGLDYGYTF
TRBD2	-	TRBJ2-7	TRBV9	TGTGCCAGCAGCGTAGCGGCGGGAGGTGCTCCCTACGAGCAGTACTTC	CASSVAAGGAPYEQYF
TRBD2	-	TRBJ2-3	TRBV13	TGTGCCAGCAGCAATCGTAGCGGGACCATTACAGATACGCAGTATTTT	CASSNRSGTITDTQYF
TRBD2	-	TRBJ2-1	TRBV11-3	TGTGCCAGCAGCTTTAGGACTAGCGGGAAAAATGAGCAGTTCTTC	CASSFRTSGKNEQFF
-	few	TRBJ2-4	TRBV5-4	TGTGCCAGCAGCTCGGTTGAGGACATTCAGTACTTC	CASSSVEDIQYF
TRBD1	-	TRBJ2-1	TRBV11-2	TGTGCCAGCAGCCTAGGGCAGGACAGGGAATACAATGAGCAGTTCTTC	CASSLGQDREYNEQFF
TRBD1	-	TRBJ1-5	TRBV27	TGTGCCAGCAGTTTATCCCCGACAGGGGAGAATCAGCCCCAGCATTTT	CASSLSPTGENQPQHF
TRBD2	-	TRBJ2-3	TRBV5-1	TGCGCCAGCAGAGGCATAGCGGGAGATTTCACAGATACGCAGTATTTT	CASRGIAGDFTDTQYF
-	-	TRBJ2-7	TRBV2	TGTGCCAGCAGTTACACAAACACCTACGAGCAGTACTTC	CASSYTNTYEQYF